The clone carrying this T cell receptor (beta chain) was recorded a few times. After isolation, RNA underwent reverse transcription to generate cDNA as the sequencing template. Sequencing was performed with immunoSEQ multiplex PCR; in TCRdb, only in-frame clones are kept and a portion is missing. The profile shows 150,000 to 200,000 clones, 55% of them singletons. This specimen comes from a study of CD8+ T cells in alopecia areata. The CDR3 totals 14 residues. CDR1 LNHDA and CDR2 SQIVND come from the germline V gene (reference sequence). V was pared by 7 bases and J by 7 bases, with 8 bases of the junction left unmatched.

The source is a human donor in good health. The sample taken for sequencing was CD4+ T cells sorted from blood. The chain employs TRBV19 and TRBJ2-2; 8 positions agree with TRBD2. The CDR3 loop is CASKALAEVGELFF. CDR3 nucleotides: TGTGCCAGTAAGGCACTAGCGGAGGTCGGGGAGCTGTTTTTT.